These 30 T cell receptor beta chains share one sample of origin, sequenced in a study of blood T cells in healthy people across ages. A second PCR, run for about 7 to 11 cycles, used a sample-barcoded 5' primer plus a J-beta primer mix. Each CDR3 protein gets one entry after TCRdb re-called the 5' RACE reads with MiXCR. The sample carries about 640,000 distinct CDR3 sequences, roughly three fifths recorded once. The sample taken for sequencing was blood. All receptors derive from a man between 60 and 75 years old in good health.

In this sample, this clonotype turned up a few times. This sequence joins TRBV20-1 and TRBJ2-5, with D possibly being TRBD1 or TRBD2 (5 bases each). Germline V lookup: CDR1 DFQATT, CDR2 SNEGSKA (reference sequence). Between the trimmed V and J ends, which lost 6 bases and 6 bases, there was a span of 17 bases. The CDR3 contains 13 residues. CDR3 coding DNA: TGCAGTGCCATGGGGTGGGACCTTAAGACCCAGTACTTC. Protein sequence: CSAMGWDLKTQYF.

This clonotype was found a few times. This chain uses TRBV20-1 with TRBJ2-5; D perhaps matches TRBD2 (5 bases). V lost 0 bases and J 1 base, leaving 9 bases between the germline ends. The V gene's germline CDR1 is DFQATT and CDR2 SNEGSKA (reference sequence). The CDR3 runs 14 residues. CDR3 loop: CSAREALAQETQYF. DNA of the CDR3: TGCAGTGCTAGAGAGGCCCTAGCCCAAGAGACCCAGTACTTC.

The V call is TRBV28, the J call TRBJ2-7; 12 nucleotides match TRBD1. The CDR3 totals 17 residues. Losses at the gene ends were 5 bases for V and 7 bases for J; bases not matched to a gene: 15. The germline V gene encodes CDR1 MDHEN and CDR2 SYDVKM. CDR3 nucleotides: TGTGCCAGCAGTCCTCCGGGACAGGGGGCGCGTTTAGGTGAGCAGTACTTC. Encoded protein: CASSPPGQGARLGEQYF.

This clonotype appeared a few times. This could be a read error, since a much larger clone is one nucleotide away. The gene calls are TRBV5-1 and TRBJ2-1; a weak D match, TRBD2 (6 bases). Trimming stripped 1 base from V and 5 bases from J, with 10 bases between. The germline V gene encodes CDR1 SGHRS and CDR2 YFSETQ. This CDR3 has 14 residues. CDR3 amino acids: CASSLCTSNNEQFF. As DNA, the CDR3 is TGCGCCAGCAGCTTGTGCACTAGCAACAATGAGCAGTTCTTC. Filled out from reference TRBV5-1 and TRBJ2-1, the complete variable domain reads KAGVTQTPRYLIKTRGQQVTLSCSPISGHRSVSWYQQTPGQGLQFLFEYFSETQRNKGNFPGRFSGRQFSNSRSEMNVSTLELGDSALYLCASSLCTSNNEQFFGPGTRLTVL.

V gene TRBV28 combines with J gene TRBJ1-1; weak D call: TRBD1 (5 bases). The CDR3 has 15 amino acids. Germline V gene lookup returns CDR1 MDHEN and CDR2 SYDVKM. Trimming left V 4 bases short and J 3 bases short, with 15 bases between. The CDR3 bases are TGTGCCAGCAGTTCCCCGACACCGGGGGACACTGAAGCTTTCTTT. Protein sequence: CASSSPTPGDTEAFF.

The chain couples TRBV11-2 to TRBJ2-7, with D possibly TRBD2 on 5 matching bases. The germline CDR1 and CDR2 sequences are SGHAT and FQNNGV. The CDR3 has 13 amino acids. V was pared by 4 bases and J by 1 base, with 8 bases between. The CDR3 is CASSWRRSYEQYF. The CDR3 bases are TGTGCCAGCAGCTGGAGGAGATCCTACGAGCAGTACTTC.

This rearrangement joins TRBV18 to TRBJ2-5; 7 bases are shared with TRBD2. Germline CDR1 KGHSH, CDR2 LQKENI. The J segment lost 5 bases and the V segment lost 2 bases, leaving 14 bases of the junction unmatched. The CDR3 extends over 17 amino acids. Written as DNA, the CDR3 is TGTGCCAGCTCACCAAGTCAGGGCGGGGGAGATGCGGAGACCCAGTACTTC. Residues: CASSPSQGGGDAETQYF.

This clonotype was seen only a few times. The CDR3 region is CSGAGVKEQFF. The CDR3 DNA sequence: TGCAGCGGTGCAGGGGTCAAAGAGCAGTTCTTC. The chain carries TRBV29-1 and TRBJ2-1; maybe TRBD1 (6 bases). This CDR3 spans 11 amino acids. CDR1 and CDR2 (germline): SQVTM, ANQGSEA. Trimming stripped 7 bases from V and 10 bases from J, with 14 bases between.

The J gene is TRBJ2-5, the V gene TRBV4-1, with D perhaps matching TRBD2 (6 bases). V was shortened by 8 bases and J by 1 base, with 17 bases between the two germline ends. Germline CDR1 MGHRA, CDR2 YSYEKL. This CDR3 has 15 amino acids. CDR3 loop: CASGGGRGVQETQYF. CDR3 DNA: TGCGCCAGCGGCGGTGGACGCGGGGTCCAAGAGACCCAGTACTTC.

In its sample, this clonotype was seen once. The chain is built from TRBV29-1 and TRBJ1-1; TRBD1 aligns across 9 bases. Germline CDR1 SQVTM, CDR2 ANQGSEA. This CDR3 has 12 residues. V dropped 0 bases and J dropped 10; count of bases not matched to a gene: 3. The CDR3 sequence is CSVEDGQGIAFF. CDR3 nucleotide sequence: TGCAGCGTTGAAGATGGACAGGGGATAGCTTTCTTT.

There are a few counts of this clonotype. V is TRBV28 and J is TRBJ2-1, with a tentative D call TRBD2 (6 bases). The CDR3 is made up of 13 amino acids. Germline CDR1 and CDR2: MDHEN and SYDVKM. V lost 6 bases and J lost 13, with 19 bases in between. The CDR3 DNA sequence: TGTGCCAGCAGCAGGACCCGCGGGAATGGACAGTTCTTC. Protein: CASSRTRGNGQFF.

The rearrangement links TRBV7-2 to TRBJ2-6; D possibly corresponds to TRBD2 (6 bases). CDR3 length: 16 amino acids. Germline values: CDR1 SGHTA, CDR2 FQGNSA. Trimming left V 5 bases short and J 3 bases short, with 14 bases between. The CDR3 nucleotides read TGTGCCAGCAGCCCACGGGGACTCTATGGGGCCAACGTCCTGACTTTC. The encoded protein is CASSPRGLYGANVLTF.

CDR3: CASSPFSTSGGADTQYF. CDR3 DNA sequence: TGTGCCAGCTCACCATTTTCGACTAGCGGGGGTGCAGATACGCAGTATTTT. The chain links TRBV18 to TRBJ2-3; TRBD2 agrees at 12 bases. V shed 2 bases and J 4 bases; nucleotides not matched to a gene: 7. Germline loops: CDR1 KGHSH, CDR2 LQKENI. The CDR3 covers 17 residues.

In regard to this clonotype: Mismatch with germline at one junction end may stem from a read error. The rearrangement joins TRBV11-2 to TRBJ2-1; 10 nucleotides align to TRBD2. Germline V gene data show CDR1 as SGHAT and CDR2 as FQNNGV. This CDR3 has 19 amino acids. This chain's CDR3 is CASSSAGSGGPGSYNEQFF. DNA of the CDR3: TGCGCCAGCAGCTCCGCAGGTAGCGGGGGGCCGGGGTCCTACAATGAGCAGTTCTTC. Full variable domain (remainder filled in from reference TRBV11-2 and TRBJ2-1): EAGVAQSPRYKIIEKRQSVAFWCNPISGHATLYWYQQILGQGPKLLIQFQNNGVVDDSQLPKDRFSAERLKGVDSTLKIQPAKLEDSAVYLCASSSAGSGGPGSYNEQFFGPGTRLTVL.

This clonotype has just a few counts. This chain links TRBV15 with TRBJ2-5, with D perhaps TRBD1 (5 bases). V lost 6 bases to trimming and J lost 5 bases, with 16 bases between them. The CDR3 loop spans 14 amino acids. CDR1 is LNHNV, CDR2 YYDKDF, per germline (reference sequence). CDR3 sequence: CATRRAGLLETQYF. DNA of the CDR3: TGTGCCACCAGGCGTGCAGGGTTACTGGAGACCCAGTACTTC.

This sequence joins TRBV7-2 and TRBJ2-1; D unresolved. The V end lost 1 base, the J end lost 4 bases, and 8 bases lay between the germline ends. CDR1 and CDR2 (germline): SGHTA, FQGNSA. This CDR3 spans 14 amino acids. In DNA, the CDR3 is TGTGCCAGCAGCTTAGACGTGGGTTACAATGAGCAGTTCTTC. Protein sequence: CASSLDVGYNEQFF. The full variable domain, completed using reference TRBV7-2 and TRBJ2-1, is GAGVSQSPSNKVTEKGKDVELRCDPISGHTALYWYRQSLGQGLEFLIYFQGNSAPDKSGLPSDRFSAERTGGSVSTLTIQRTQQEDSAVYLCASSLDVGYNEQFFGPGTRLTVL.

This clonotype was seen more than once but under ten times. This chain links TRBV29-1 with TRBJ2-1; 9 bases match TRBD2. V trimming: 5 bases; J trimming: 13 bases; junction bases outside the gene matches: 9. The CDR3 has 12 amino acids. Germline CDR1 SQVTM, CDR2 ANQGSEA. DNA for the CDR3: TGCAGCGTTAGGACTAGCGCGGAGACCCAGTTCTTC. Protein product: CSVRTSAETQFF.

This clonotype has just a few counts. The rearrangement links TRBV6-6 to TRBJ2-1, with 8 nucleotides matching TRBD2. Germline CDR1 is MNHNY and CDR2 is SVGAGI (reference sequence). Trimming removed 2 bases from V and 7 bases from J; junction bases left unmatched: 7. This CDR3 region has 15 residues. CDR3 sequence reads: CASSYAAGGRNEQFF. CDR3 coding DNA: TGTGCCAGCAGTTACGCGGCGGGGGGTCGGAATGAGCAGTTCTTC.

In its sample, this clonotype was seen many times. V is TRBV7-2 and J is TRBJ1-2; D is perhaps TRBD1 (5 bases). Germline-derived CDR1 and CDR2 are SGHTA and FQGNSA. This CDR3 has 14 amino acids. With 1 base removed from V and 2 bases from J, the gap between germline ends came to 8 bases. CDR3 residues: CASSLGTGNYGYTF. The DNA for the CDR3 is TGTGCCAGCAGCTTAGGTACAGGAAACTATGGCTACACCTTC. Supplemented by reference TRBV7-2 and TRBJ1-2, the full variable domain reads GAGVSQSPSNKVTEKGKDVELRCDPISGHTALYWYRQSLGQGLEFLIYFQGNSAPDKSGLPSDRFSAERTGGSVSTLTIQRTQQEDSAVYLCASSLGTGNYGYTFGSGTRLTVV.

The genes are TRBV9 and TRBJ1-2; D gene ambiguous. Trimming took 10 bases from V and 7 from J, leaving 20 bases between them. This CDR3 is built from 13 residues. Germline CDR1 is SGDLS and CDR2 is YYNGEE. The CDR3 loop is CASRTTLSGGYTF. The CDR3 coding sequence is TGTGCCTCAAGGACGACCCTTTCGGGTGGCTACACCTTC.

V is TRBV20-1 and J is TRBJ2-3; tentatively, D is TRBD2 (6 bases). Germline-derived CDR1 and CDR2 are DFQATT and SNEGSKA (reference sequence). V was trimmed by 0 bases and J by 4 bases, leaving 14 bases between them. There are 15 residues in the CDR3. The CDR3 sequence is CSARDYAGLPDTQYF. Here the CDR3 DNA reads TGCAGTGCTAGAGATTACGCGGGGTTGCCAGATACGCAGTATTTT.

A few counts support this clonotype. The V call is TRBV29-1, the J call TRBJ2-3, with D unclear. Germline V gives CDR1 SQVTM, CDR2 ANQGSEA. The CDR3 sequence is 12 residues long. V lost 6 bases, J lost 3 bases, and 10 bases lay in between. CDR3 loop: CSVATVTDTQYF. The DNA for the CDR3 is TGCAGCGTCGCAACAGTAACAGATACGCAGTATTTT.

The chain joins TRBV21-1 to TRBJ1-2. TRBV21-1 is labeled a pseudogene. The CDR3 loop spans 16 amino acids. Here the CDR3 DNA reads TGTGCCAGCAGCAAATATACGGCCAAGACTAACTATGGCTACACCTTC. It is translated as CASSKYTAKTNYGYTF.

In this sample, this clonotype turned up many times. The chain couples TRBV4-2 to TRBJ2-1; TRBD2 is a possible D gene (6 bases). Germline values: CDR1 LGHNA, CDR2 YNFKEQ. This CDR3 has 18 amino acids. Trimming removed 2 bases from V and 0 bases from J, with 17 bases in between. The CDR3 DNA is TGTGCCAGCAGCCAACGTCGGGGCGGAGGGAGCTCCTACAATGAGCAGTTCTTC. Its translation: CASSQRRGGGSSYNEQFF.

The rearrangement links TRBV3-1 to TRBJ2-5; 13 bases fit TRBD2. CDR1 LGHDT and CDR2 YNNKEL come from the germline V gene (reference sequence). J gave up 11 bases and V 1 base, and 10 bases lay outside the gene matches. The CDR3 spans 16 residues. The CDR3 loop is CASSQGLAGGPVEQYF. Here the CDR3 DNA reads TGTGCCAGCAGCCAAGGACTAGCGGGGGGTCCCGTGGAGCAGTACTTC.

The CDR3 region has the DNA TGTGCCAGCAGCCAAATTCTGGCGGGGAACACTGAAGCTTTCTTT. Translating gives CASSQILAGNTEAFF. The genes are TRBV6-5 and TRBJ1-1; the D is unclear. The V end lost 6 bases, the J end lost 1 base, and 15 bases lay between the germline ends. From germline, CDR1 is MNHEY and CDR2 SVGAGI. The CDR3 extends over 15 amino acids.

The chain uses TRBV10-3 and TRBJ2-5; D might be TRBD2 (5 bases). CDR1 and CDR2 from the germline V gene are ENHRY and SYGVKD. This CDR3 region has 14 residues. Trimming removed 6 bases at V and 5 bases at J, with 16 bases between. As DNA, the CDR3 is TGTGCCATCAGCCTGGCGGGCCTTGTGGAGACCCAGTACTTC. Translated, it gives CAISLAGLVETQYF.

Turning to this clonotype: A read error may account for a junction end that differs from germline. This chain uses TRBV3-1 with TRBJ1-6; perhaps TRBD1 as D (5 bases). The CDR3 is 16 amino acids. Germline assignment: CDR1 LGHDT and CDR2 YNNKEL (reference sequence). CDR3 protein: CTSSHRGSSYNSPLHF. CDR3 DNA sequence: TGTACCAGCAGCCATCGGGGGAGTTCCTATAATTCACCCCTCCACTTT.

The chain's CDR3 is CASSANPGTSENNEQYF. CDR3 nucleotides: TGTGCCAGCAGCGCGAATCCCGGGACTAGCGAAAACAATGAGCAGTACTTC. This sequence joins TRBV9 and TRBJ2-1; 10 positions match TRBD2. The J call may be faulty, since TRBJ2-7 better matches the DNA end. The germline CDR1 and CDR2 sequences are SGDLS and YYNGEE. This CDR3 has 17 amino acids.

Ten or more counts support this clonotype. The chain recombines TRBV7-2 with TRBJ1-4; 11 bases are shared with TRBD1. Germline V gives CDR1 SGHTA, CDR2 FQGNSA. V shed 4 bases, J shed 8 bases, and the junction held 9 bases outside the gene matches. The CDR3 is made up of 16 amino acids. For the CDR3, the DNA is TGTGCCAGCAGCTCTAGGCCGGGACAGGGGGTCGAAAAACTGTTTTTT. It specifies CASSSRPGQGVEKLFF.